What follows describes a single T cell receptor (beta chain). The sample belongs to a study of blood T cell repertoires in COVID-19. Study as a whole: T cells, B-cell-depleted T cells, or PBMCs supplied cDNA or gDNA.

Followed over time, Seattle patients had been enrolled while infection was active. Authors' analysis steps: Nucleated cell counts were estimated from reference gene primer amplification. The table came from immunoSEQ multiplex PCR; TCRdb's copy has only in-frame clones and leaves some out. Clonal size and the V and J genes are those of that table, whereas D and trimming came from the DNA. The sample yields approximately 210,000 clones, about four fifths seen once. Germline assignment: CDR1 SGHNT and CDR2 YYREEE (reference sequence). V dropped 4 bases and J dropped 3 bases, with 8 bases sitting between them. The CDR3 runs to 13 residues.

The receptor's source is a woman older than 75 with COVID-19, enrolled during active disease. What was sequenced was peripheral blood. The chain uses TRBV5-4 and TRBJ1-5; TRBD1 is a possible D gene (5 bases). CDR3 bases: TGTGCCAGCAGCCTGGACATCAATCAGCCCCAGCATTTT. Its protein product is CASSLDINQPQHF. Filled out from reference TRBV5-4 and TRBJ1-5, the complete variable domain reads ETGVTQSPTHLIKTRGQQVTLRCSSQSGHNTVSWYQQALGQGPQFIFQYYREEENGRGNFPPRFSGLQFPNYSSELNVNALELDDSALYLCASSLDINQPQHFGDGTRLSIL.